This is a list of T cell receptor beta chains from one sample in a study of cytomegalovirus exposure and HLA in healthy donors. Profiling relied on immunoSEQ multiplex PCR, and the TCRdb table lists in-frame clones only, not all of them. Seen in this sample are around 48,000 clones; the ten most common clones hold 2.3%. Sequencing was carried out using PBMCs. The receptors stem from a female donor in good health and CMV-seronegative. Each CDR3 is given with its conserved first and last residue. A D gene is named only where the DNA matches it firmly.

>TRBD2|TRBJ2-3|TRBV30
CAWSYGGGSTDTQYF
TGTGCCTGGAGTTACGGGGGGGGCTCCACAGATACGCAGTATTTT
>TRBD2|TRBJ2-1|TRBV29-1
CSAGLATDNEQFF
TGCAGCGCGGGACTAGCAACCGACAATGAGCAGTTCTTC
>TRBD1|TRBJ1-2|TRBV6-6
CASSSPRDRVVLGYTF
TGTGCCAGCAGTTCTCCTCGGGACAGGGTTGTCCTTGGCTACACCTTC
>NA|TRBJ2-7|TRBV6-6
CASSSPDTNYEQYF
TGTGCCAGCAGTTCCCCGGACACAAACTACGAGCAGTACTTC
>NA|TRBJ1-1|TRBV30
CAWSSGGNTEAFF
TGTGCCTGGAGTTCGGGTGGAAACACTGAAGCTTTCTTT
>NA|TRBJ1-2|TRBV6-5
CASSYSGGTNYGYTF
TGTGCCAGCAGTTACTCTGGGGGCACAAACTATGGCTACACCTTC
>NA|TRBJ2-7|TRBV7-8
CASSLGAGLIYEQYF
TGTGCCAGCAGCTTAGGGGCAGGGCTAATCTACGAGCAGTACTTC
>TRBD1|TRBJ1-5|TRBV19
CASSIGTDLRPQHF
TGTGCCAGTAGTATTGGGACAGATCTTCGGCCCCAGCATTTT
>TRBD1|TRBJ2-2|TRBV9
CASSVGPQGAGELFF
TGTGCCAGCAGCGTAGGGCCCCAGGGGGCCGGGGAGCTGTTTTTT
>NA|TRBJ1-2|TRBV29-1
CSVGGGYGYTF
TGCAGCGTTGGGGGAGGCTATGGCTACACCTTC
>NA|TRBJ2-7|TRBV15
CATSRDLVAREQYF
TGTGCCACCAGCAGAGATCTTGTAGCCCGCGAGCAGTACTTC
>TRBD1|TRBJ2-5|TRBV5-1
CASSLGQGVETQYF
TGCGCCAGCAGCTTAGGACAGGGGGTAGAGACCCAGTACTTC
>TRBD1|TRBJ1-5|TRBV6-6
CASSYNQGGPDQPQHF
TGTGCCAGCAGTTACAACCAGGGGGGTCCCGATCAGCCCCAGCATTTT
>NA|TRBJ2-2|TRBV6-1
CASSGQNTGELFF
TGTGCCAGCAGTGGACAGAACACCGGGGAGCTGTTTTTT
>NA|TRBJ2-2|TRBV4-3
CASSQDLWGGNTGELFF
TGCGCCAGCAGCCAAGATCTATGGGGGGGCAACACCGGGGAGCTGTTTTTT
>NA|TRBJ2-7|TRBV18
CASSRQSYEQYF
TGTGCCAGCTCAAGACAGTCCTACGAGCAGTACTTC
>NA|TRBJ1-1|TRBV29-1
CSVEDGRGGTEAFF
TGCAGCGTTGAAGATGGTAGGGGTGGGACTGAAGCTTTCTTT
>TRBD1|TRBJ2-7|TRBV19
CASSAYRGLYEQYF
TGTGCCAGTAGTGCCTATAGGGGGCTCTACGAGCAGTACTTC
>TRBD1|TRBJ2-3|TRBV12-5
CASGTGQGFDTQYF
TGTGCTAGTGGTACGGGACAGGGTTTTGATACGCAGTATTTT
>TRBD1|TRBJ2-2|TRBV27
CASISLGQGGTGELFF
TGTGCCAGCATAAGCCTCGGACAGGGAGGCACCGGGGAGCTGTTTTTT
>TRBD1|TRBJ2-7|TRBV6-5
CASSGQGMEQYF
TGTGCCAGCAGCGGACAGGGGATGGAGCAGTACTTC
>TRBD2|TRBJ2-7|TRBV30
CAWSERLAGDEQYF
TGTGCCTGGAGTGAGCGACTAGCGGGAGACGAGCAGTACTTC
>TRBD1|TRBJ1-2|TRBV7-9
CASSARDSYGYTF
TGTGCCAGCAGCGCTCGGGACAGCTATGGCTACACCTTC
>TRBD1|TRBJ1-2|TRBV7-6
CASSLGQGTAYGYTF
TGTGCCAGCAGCTTAGGACAGGGTACGGCCTATGGCTACACCTTC
>NA|TRBJ1-1|TRBV4-3
CASSQDLQGGDTEAFF
TGCGCCAGCAGCCAAGATCTGCAGGGAGGGGACACTGAAGCTTTCTTT
>TRBD1|TRBJ1-1|TRBV2
CASSLTGSDTEAFF
TGTGCCAGCAGTCTGACAGGGTCGGACACTGAAGCTTTCTTT
>TRBD1|TRBJ1-2|TRBV5-1
CASSLSFTGDNYGYTF
TGCGCCAGCAGCTTGAGTTTTACAGGGGATAACTATGGCTACACCTTC
>NA|TRBJ1-1|TRBV6-1
CASSEEGTLNTEAFF
TGTGCCAGCAGTGAAGAGGGGACTCTGAACACTGAAGCTTTCTTT
>TRBD2|TRBJ2-1|TRBV30
CAWSTGGLASNEQFF
TGTGCCTGGAGTACCGGGGGACTAGCAAGTAATGAGCAGTTCTTC
>TRBD1|TRBJ2-1|TRBV2
CASSEEGAGEQFF
TGTGCCAGCAGTGAAGAGGGGGCAGGTGAGCAGTTCTTC
>TRBD1|TRBJ1-5|TRBV19
CASSPGQGVLNQPQHF
TGTGCCAGTAGTCCGGGACAGGGAGTATTAAATCAGCCCCAGCATTTT
>TRBD1|TRBJ1-3|TRBV4-3
CASSQRLTGAGNTIYF
TGCGCCAGCAGCCAACGCCTGACAGGGGCCGGAAACACCATATATTTT
>TRBD1|TRBJ1-5|TRBV6-1
CASSETPTGARQPQHF
TGTGCCAGCAGTGAGACCCCTACAGGGGCCAGGCAGCCCCAGCATTTT
>TRBD2|TRBJ2-7|TRBV5-1
CASSLAGSSSGRNYEQYF
TGCGCCAGCAGCTTGGCTGGGAGCTCTAGCGGGAGGAACTACGAGCAGTACTTC
>NA|TRBJ1-2|TRBV7-8
CASSPMGGTYGYTF
TGTGCCAGCAGTCCAATGGGGGGGACCTATGGCTACACCTTC
>NA|TRBJ2-7|TRBV7-9
CASSLATGYEQYF
TGTGCCAGCAGCTTAGCAACAGGCTACGAGCAGTACTTC
>NA|TRBJ2-2|TRBV5-1
CASKEPSTGELFF
TGCGCCAGCAAGGAGCCGTCCACCGGGGAGCTGTTTTTT
>NA|TRBJ1-1|TRBV29-1
CSVDGFEGTGWNTEAFF
TGCAGCGTTGATGGGTTCGAGGGTACGGGTTGGAACACTGAAGCTTTCTTT
>NA|TRBJ2-7|TRBV9
CASSVRDWDSHEQYF
TGTGCCAGCAGCGTACGGGACTGGGATTCCCACGAGCAGTACTTC
>TRBD2|TRBJ2-2|TRBV6-5
CASSYPTSPGELFF
TGTGCCAGCAGTTACCCGACTAGCCCCGGGGAGCTGTTTTTT
>NA|TRBJ2-1|TRBV6-5
CATGEAYNEQFF
TGTGCCACCGGAGAGGCCTACAATGAGCAGTTCTTC